These T cell receptor beta chains were read from a single sample in a study of blood T cells in healthy people across ages. Each CDR3 protein is one row after TCRdb ran MiXCR on the 5' RACE reads. The data show approximately 400,000 distinct CDR3 sequences, 45% to 65% seen once. Sequencing was carried out using blood. The receptors derive from a man aged 60 to 69 in good health. Both conserved end residues are part of each CDR3. Fields, in order: CDR3 protein, CDR3 DNA, clone size, D gene, J gene, V gene. A D gene is named only where the DNA matches it firmly. The size of a clone is reported for some rows only, either as once, few or many, or as a class for expanded clones.

CASSLSGTDTDTQYF | TGTGCCAGCAGCTTATCTGGCACAGACACAGATACGCAGTATTTT | . | . | TRBJ2-3 | TRBV7-3
CASSWTSGGGTQYF | TGTGCCAGCAGCTGGACTAGCGGAGGGGGGACCCAGTACTTC | . | TRBD2 | TRBJ2-5 | TRBV7-2
CASTHDGPGEQYF | TGTGCCAGCACTCACGACGGTCCGGGAGAGCAGTACTTC | . | . | TRBJ2-7 | TRBV12-3/TRBV12-4
CSALTGGRNGYTF | TGCAGTGCACTAACAGGGGGCCGGAATGGCTACACCTTC | . | TRBD1 | TRBJ1-2 | TRBV29-1
CASSPEVGGYTF | TGTGCCAGCAGTCCGGAGGTGGGGGGCTACACCTTC | few | . | TRBJ1-2 | TRBV6-5
CASSLPGLAENIQYF | TGTGCCAGCAGCTTACCCGGACTAGCTGAAAACATTCAGTACTTC | . | TRBD2 | TRBJ2-4 | TRBV7-9
CATSARGKSNEQYF | TGTGCCACCAGTGCACGGGGAAAGAGTAACGAGCAGTACTTC | many | . | TRBJ2-7 | TRBV24-1
CASGLEGRRDTQYF | TGTGCTAGTGGTTTGGAAGGGAGGAGAGATACGCAGTATTTT | few | . | TRBJ2-3 | TRBV12-5
CASSLLRGTYGYTF | TGTGCCAGCAGTCTCCTTCGGGGCACCTATGGCTACACCTTC | . | . | TRBJ1-2 | TRBV27
CSPGAGGINEQFF | TGCAGTCCGGGGGCGGGGGGGATTAATGAGCAGTTCTTC | few | TRBD2 | TRBJ2-1 | TRBV20-1
CSTSPGRGTQETQYF | TGCAGTACTAGCCCCGGACGGGGGACGCAAGAGACCCAGTACTTC | once | . | TRBJ2-5 | TRBV20-1
CASSHATDQETQYF | TGTGCCAGCAGCCATGCCACAGATCAAGAGACCCAGTACTTC | . | . | TRBJ2-5 | TRBV6-5
CASSGWGRSPLHF | TGTGCCAGCAGCGGCTGGGGACGATCACCCCTCCACTTT | . | . | TRBJ1-6 | TRBV7-8
CASSYGGDYGYTF | TGTGCCAGCAGTTACGGGGGGGACTATGGCTACACCTTC | . | . | TRBJ1-2 | TRBV6-6
CSAQDRDYEQYF | TGCAGTGCTCAAGACAGAGACTACGAGCAGTACTTC | . | . | TRBJ2-7 | TRBV20-1
CASSSGGRSYYEQYF | TGTGCCAGCAGCTCCGGGGGCAGATCTTATTACGAGCAGTACTTC | many | . | TRBJ2-7 | TRBV7-9
CASRGGTAETQYF | TGTGCCAGCAGGGGGGGGACAGCGGAGACCCAGTACTTC | . | . | TRBJ2-5 | TRBV28
CASSLTVTYEQYF | TGTGCCAGCAGCTTAACAGTTACCTACGAGCAGTACTTC | . | . | TRBJ2-7 | TRBV7-2
CSVGAGGRGSYEQYF | TGCAGCGTTGGTGCGGGAGGAAGAGGATCCTACGAGCAGTACTTC | . | TRBD2 | TRBJ2-7 | TRBV29-1
CASSYLGQAGPNTGELFF | TGTGCCAGCAGTTACCTGGGACAGGCTGGGCCGAACACCGGGGAGCTGTTTTTT | once | TRBD1 | TRBJ2-2 | TRBV6-2/TRBV6-3
CASSPTSVPLYEQYF | TGTGCCAGCAGTCCCACTAGCGTCCCGCTCTACGAGCAGTACTTC | . | TRBD2 | TRBJ2-7 | TRBV27
CASSLEGYENNEQFF | TGCGCCAGCAGCTTGGAAGGGTATGAGAACAATGAGCAGTTCTTC | once | . | TRBJ2-1 | TRBV5-1
CASSVGVYGYTF | TGTGCCAGCAGCGTAGGCGTCTATGGCTACACCTTC | . | . | TRBJ1-2 | TRBV9
CASRGDRGPSSGANVLTF | TGTGCCAGCAGGGGCGACAGGGGGCCTTCCTCTGGGGCCAACGTCCTGACTTTC | . | TRBD1 | TRBJ2-6 | TRBV6-1
CASSLGLGNYGYTF | TGTGCCAGCAGTTTAGGACTGGGTAACTATGGCTACACCTTC | few | . | TRBJ1-2 | TRBV12-3/TRBV12-4
CASSPIAGFGANVLTF | TGTGCCAGCAGCCCCATCGCCGGGTTCGGGGCCAACGTCCTGACTTTC | . | . | TRBJ2-6 | TRBV11-1
CASSEARTVTGELFF | TGTGCCAGCAGTGAAGCCAGGACCGTTACCGGGGAGCTGTTTTTT | . | . | TRBJ2-2 | TRBV2
CASSQDWQKYEQYF | TGTGCCAGCAGCCAAGACTGGCAGAAATACGAGCAGTACTTC | . | . | TRBJ2-7 | TRBV3-1